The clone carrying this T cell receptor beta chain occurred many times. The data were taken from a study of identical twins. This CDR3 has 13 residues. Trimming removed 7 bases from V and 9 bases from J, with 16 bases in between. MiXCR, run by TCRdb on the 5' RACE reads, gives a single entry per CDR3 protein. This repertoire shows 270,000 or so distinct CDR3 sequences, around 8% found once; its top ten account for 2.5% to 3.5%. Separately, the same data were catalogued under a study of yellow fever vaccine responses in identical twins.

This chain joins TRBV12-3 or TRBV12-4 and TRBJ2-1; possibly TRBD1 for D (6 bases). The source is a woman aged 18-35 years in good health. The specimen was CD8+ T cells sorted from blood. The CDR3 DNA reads TGTGCCAGCATATGGGGGCCACGAGGTGAGCAGTTCTTC. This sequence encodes CASIWGPRGEQFF.